One and the same sample provided the 13 T cell receptor beta chains below, sequenced in a study of cytomegalovirus exposure and HLA in healthy donors listed by TCRdb under 2017. Libraries came from the immunoSEQ multiplex PCR assay. For the multiplex PCR, a mixture combining 60 forward primers for TCR Vbeta segments and 13 reverse primers for TCR Jbeta segments was used. Imported from immuneACCESS, the table was reduced by TCRdb to in-frame sequences with V and J called. These copies leave out some clones; in studies compared against another copy, an unresolved V gene accounts for under half, and the cause of the remainder is not known. The sample's table lists a count of about 140,000 clones. 2.2% of the sample is held by the ten biggest clonotypes. The sequencing sample was made of PBMCs. These receptor sequences come from a woman younger than 35 in good health and CMV-seronegative.

The V gene is TRBV7-6, the J gene TRBJ1-5; D gene uncertain. The germline V gene encodes CDR1 SGHVS and CDR2 FNYEAQ. The CDR3 covers 14 residues. V was clipped by 4 bases and J by 5 bases, with 12 bases between them. CDR3 protein: CASSSRHPDQPQHF. DNA for the CDR3: TGTGCCAGCAGCTCTCGACATCCTGATCAGCCCCAGCATTTT.

The chain links TRBV6-1 to TRBJ1-3; 10 bases fit TRBD1. V was pared by 5 bases and J by 5 bases, with 3 bases of the junction left unmatched. The CDR3 spans 14 residues. Germline assignment: CDR1 MNHNS and CDR2 SASEGT. CDR3 sequence: CASSPGQGRNTIYF. CDR3 in DNA: TGTGCCAGCAGTCCGGGACAGGGGAGAAACACCATATATTTT.

J is TRBJ2-7 and V is TRBV5-1, with TRBD2 matching over 7 bases. V lost 2 bases, J lost 5 bases, and 7 bases stayed unmatched. Germline V CDR1 and CDR2: SGHRS, YFSETQ. This CDR3 contains 14 residues. In nucleotides, the CDR3 is TGCGCCAGCAGCTTCTCCGGGAGGCGGGACGAGCAGTACTTC. It is translated as CASSFSGRRDEQYF.

The V call is TRBV9, the J call TRBJ2-3, with a possible D match to TRBD2 (6 bases). From germline, CDR1 is SGDLS and CDR2 YYNGEE. Trimming left V 0 bases short and J 6 bases short, with 14 bases between. The CDR3 has 15 residues. CDR3 residues: CASSVAGAFRDTQYF. The DNA of the CDR3 is TGTGCCAGCAGCGTAGCGGGAGCTTTTCGGGATACGCAGTATTTT.

V gene TRBV7-9 combines with J gene TRBJ2-7, with D possibly being TRBD2 (5 bases). Germline V lookup: CDR1 SEHNR, CDR2 FQNEAQ (reference sequence). V dropped 2 bases and J dropped 4 bases, with 12 bases sitting between them. The CDR3 has 14 amino acids. The DNA of the CDR3 is TGTGCCAGCAGCTTATTCGGGGAGAATTACGAGCAGTACTTC. Translation: CASSLFGENYEQYF.

The CDR3 sequence is CASGSGINEQFF. The CDR3 region has the DNA TGTGCCAGCGGGAGCGGGATCAATGAGCAGTTCTTC. This chain links TRBV2 with TRBJ2-1; 7 bases are a match to TRBD2. After removal of 8 bases from V and 6 bases from J, the junction contained 4 bases not matched to a gene. This CDR3 has 12 residues. CDR1 and CDR2 (germline): SNHLY, FYNNEI.

V usage is TRBV25-1 and J usage is TRBJ2-3, with 10 bases that match TRBD2. This CDR3 region has 16 residues. Germline CDR1 MGHDK, CDR2 SYGVNS. The J segment lost 3 bases and the V segment lost 2 bases, leaving 5 bases of the junction unmatched. CDR3 protein: CASSESLAGGTDTQYF. Written as DNA, the CDR3 is TGTGCCAGCAGTGAAAGTTTAGCGGGAGGTACAGATACGCAGTATTTT.

This chain links TRBV19 with TRBJ2-7, with a possible D match to TRBD2 (5 bases). V was clipped by 5 bases and J by 6 bases, with 11 bases between them. CDR1 is LNHDA and CDR2 is SQIVND in the germline V gene (reference sequence). This CDR3 has 12 amino acids. DNA of the CDR3: TGTGCCAGTAGTCTTCAGAGCGGCGAGCAGTACTTC. It is translated as CASSLQSGEQYF.

The gene calls are TRBV18 and TRBJ1-2; D may be TRBD1 (5 bases). CDR3 length: 13 residues. Trimming took 3 bases from V and 5 from J, leaving 10 bases between them. Germline V lookup: CDR1 KGHSH, CDR2 LQKENI. CDR3 sequence (DNA): TGTGCCAGCTCACCGGGGCCCAAGTATGGCTACACCTTC. It codes for CASSPGPKYGYTF.

The chain recombines TRBV2 with TRBJ1-5; D is uncertain. V was cut by 2 bases and J by 1 base, with 9 bases left in between. Germline V CDR1 and CDR2: SNHLY, FYNNEI. The CDR3 has 15 residues. This CDR3 reads CASSERLGSNQPQHF. The CDR3 DNA reads as TGTGCCAGCAGTGAAAGGCTAGGCAGCAATCAGCCCCAGCATTTT.

DNA of the CDR3: TGCGCCAGCAGCCAAGGACGGGTTACAGGGCTCGACACAGATACGCAGTATTTT. Amino acid sequence: CASSQGRVTGLDTDTQYF. V usage is TRBV4-1 and J usage is TRBJ2-3; the D gene is possibly TRBD1 (6 bases). The V end lost 1 base, the J end lost 2 bases, and 19 bases lay between the germline ends. The CDR3 length is 18 residues. The germline gives CDR1 MGHRA, CDR2 YSYEKL.

The chain carries TRBV6-4 and TRBJ1-1, with D possibly matching TRBD1 (5 bases). Deletions cut 4 bases from V and 1 base from J, with 7 bases between. This CDR3 is built from 13 residues. Germline values: CDR1 MRHNA, CDR2 SNTAGT. The chain's CDR3 is CASSVTENTEAFF. The CDR3 nucleotides read TGTGCCAGCAGTGTGACAGAGAACACTGAAGCTTTCTTT.

This chain links TRBV19 with TRBJ2-3; 10 bases align to TRBD2. Germline V gene sequence: CDR1 LNHDA, CDR2 SQIVND (reference sequence). V dropped 4 bases and J dropped 3; count of bases not matched to a gene: 13. The CDR3 extends over 18 amino acids. The CDR3 sequence is CASSTNPHTSGITDTQYF. The DNA for the CDR3 is TGTGCCAGTAGTACCAACCCCCATACTAGCGGGATAACAGATACGCAGTATTTT.